This TCR beta chain stems from a study of blood T cells in healthy people across ages. The use of a sample-barcoded 5' primer and a J-beta primer mix characterized a second PCR of about 7 to 12 cycles. Each cDNA molecule received a tag from a template-switch adaptor that had 12 random nucleotides. TCRdb used MiXCR to reprocess the 5' RACE reads, holding one entry per CDR3 protein. Of about 640,000 distinct CDR3 sequences listed, under 65% were seen once; the top ten hold around 37%. Trimming stripped 8 bases from V and 10 bases from J, with 9 bases between. This CDR3 is built from 10 residues. As to this clonotype: The antigen is unknown.

Study outcomes and limitations: Both higher diversity and more naive CD4+ cells marked long-lived donors when set against aged donors.

The sample consisted of blood. This rearrangement joins TRBV12-3 or TRBV12-4 to TRBJ2-1; no definite D call. This receptor was taken from a man aged 55 to 70 in good health. This CDR3 is CASGRREQFF. CDR3 bases: TGTGCCAGCGGTAGGAGAGAGCAGTTCTTC.